This record covers a single T cell receptor beta chain. Original handling: Amplifying reference gene primers gave estimates of nucleated cell counts. Here immunoSEQ multiplex PCR was the method, and the copy in TCRdb shows in-frame clones only, minus some. That table is the source of V, J and clone size, and D and trimming were worked out from the DNA. The sample comprises about 140,000 clones, approximately 91% of which are singletons, and approximately 1.8% rests with the top ten. This sample was taken from a study of blood T cell repertoires in COVID-19. Looked up from germline, CDR1 is MNHEY and CDR2 is SMNVEV (reference sequence). The CDR3 has 14 residues. Trimming at V came to 10 bases and at J to 1 base, leaving 9 bases not matched to a gene.

The sequenced material came from peripheral blood. The receptor was derived from a man aged 65-85 years with acute or convalescent COVID-19. The genes are TRBV27 and TRBJ2-7; TRBD2 agrees at 8 bases. The CDR3 coding sequence is TGTGCCACCGGGAGGGTAGCGGGATCCTACGAGCAGTACTTC. It translates to CATGRVAGSYEQYF.